This T cell receptor (beta chain) is drawn from a study of cytomegalovirus exposure and HLA in healthy donors. Study-wide findings and caveats: Researchers left out some V segments, among them TRBV6-2 and TRBV6-3, as indistinguishable. Among the CMV-associated chains, three were confirmed in vitro as specific for CMV antigens. TCR beta V segments were, for the most part, productive about 87% or about 30% of the time in an earlier analysis.

Note on this clone: Its antigen is not identified.

In the PCR, 60 Vbeta and 13 Jbeta primers were used. The assay was immunoSEQ multiplex PCR, and TCRdb's table has in-frame clones only and misses some. The sample lists about 120,000 clones, about 75% seen once, with over 25% in the top ten. Per the germline V gene, CDR1 is SGHRS and CDR2 is YFSETQ. V shed 3 bases, J shed 6 bases, and the junction held 12 bases outside the gene matches. The CDR3 is made up of 16 amino acids. The V call is TRBV5-1, the J call TRBJ1-1; 9 bases are shared with TRBD1. Sequences were obtained from PBMCs. The sequence derives from a man in his sixties in good health and CMV-seropositive. In DNA, the CDR3 is TGCGCCAGCAGCTACCCGGGACAGGGTCGGGGCTCTGAAGCTTTCTTT. It yields the protein CASSYPGQGRGSEAFF.